The 10 T cell receptor beta chains presented below share a single source sample, sequenced in a study of lymphopenia after photon versus proton radiotherapy. Clones were sequenced by immunoSEQ multiplex PCR, and TCRdb holds only the in-frame ones, with some missing. The table records 75,000 to 95,000 clones, 83% of them present only once. The material was peripheral blood, obtained from a patient treated with proton-based radiotherapy. The receptor source for this set is a man in his sixties with pancreatic cancer.

The gene calls are TRBV28 and TRBJ1-3, with D possibly TRBD1 on 5 matching bases. CDR3 length: 14 amino acids. CDR1 is MDHEN, CDR2 SYDVKM, per germline. Trimming cost V 5 bases and J 3 bases, with 11 bases left between them. CDR3 in amino acids: CASSPGAGGNTIYF. The CDR3 DNA is TGTGCCAGCAGTCCCGGGGCGGGTGGAAACACCATATATTTT.

The chain links TRBV29-1 to TRBJ1-2; TRBD1 matches 7 bases. The J segment lost 4 bases and the V segment lost 5 bases, leaving 10 bases of the junction unmatched. This CDR3 has 14 amino acids. Germline CDR1 reads SQVTM; CDR2 reads ANQGSEA. Here the CDR3 reads CSVSGGRQSYGYTF. The CDR3 coding sequence is TGCAGCGTTTCAGGGGGGCGCCAGAGCTATGGCTACACCTTC.

The chain couples TRBV28 to TRBJ1-1; 7 bases map to TRBD1. V dropped 7 bases and J dropped 0; count of bases not matched to a gene: 8. CDR1 and CDR2 from the germline V gene are MDHEN and SYDVKM. The CDR3 loop spans 15 amino acids. CDR3 residues: CASNPGDRLNTEAFF. The DNA of the CDR3 is TGTGCCAGCAATCCTGGGGACAGACTGAACACTGAAGCTTTCTTT.

Written as DNA, the CDR3 is TGTGCCAGCAGCCAAGCTCCAGGGGGCTACGAGCAGTACTTC. The encoded protein is CASSQAPGGYEQYF. J is TRBJ2-7 and V is TRBV4-2; 7 positions match TRBD1. This CDR3 is built from 14 residues. The J segment lost 3 bases and the V segment lost 1 base, leaving 3 bases of the junction unmatched. Germline V gene data show CDR1 as LGHNA and CDR2 as YNFKEQ.

The chain links TRBV28 to TRBJ2-1; TRBD2 aligns across 7 bases. This CDR3 comprises 13 residues. From germline, CDR1 is MDHEN and CDR2 SYDVKM. Unmatched junction bases numbered 2, after V lost 3 bases and J lost 6 bases. The DNA of the CDR3 is TGTGCCAGCAGTTTGACTAGCAGCAATGAGCAGTTCTTC. Translation gives CASSLTSSNEQFF.

The chain couples TRBV28 to TRBJ2-2; 12 bases match TRBD1. After removal of 8 bases from V and 6 bases from J, the junction contained 4 bases not matched to a gene. Germline V gene sequence: CDR1 MDHEN, CDR2 SYDVKM. The length of the CDR3 is 14 residues. The chain's CDR3 is CASFRDRGPGELFF. CDR3 coding DNA: TGTGCCAGCTTCCGGGACAGGGGGCCCGGGGAGCTGTTTTTT.

This chain uses TRBV30 with TRBJ1-6; a possible D gene is TRBD1 (5 bases). The CDR3 runs 14 residues. The germline gives CDR1 GTSNPN, CDR2 SVGIG (reference sequence). Trimming cost V 2 bases and J 9 bases, with 14 bases left between them. CDR3 region: CAWSHWGEGSPLHF. DNA for the CDR3: TGTGCCTGGAGTCATTGGGGGGAGGGTTCACCCCTCCACTTT.

V and J are TRBV19 and TRBJ1-1; no definite D call. Germline V gives CDR1 LNHDA, CDR2 SQIVND (reference sequence). The CDR3 runs 16 residues. The V and J ends lost 3 bases and 1 base respectively, with 15 bases between them. CDR3 DNA: TGTGCCAGTAGTATTTCCTGGCCGTCCACGAACACTGAAGCTTTCTTT. Protein sequence: CASSISWPSTNTEAFF.

The chain employs TRBV28 and TRBJ2-4; tentatively, D is TRBD2 (6 bases). Trimming cost V 3 bases and J 7 bases, with 10 bases left between them. The CDR3 sequence is 13 residues long. Germline loops: CDR1 MDHEN, CDR2 SYDVKM. The CDR3 protein is CASSFSGVNIQYF. CDR3 DNA sequence: TGTGCCAGCAGTTTCTCGGGGGTGAACATTCAGTACTTC.

The V call is TRBV10-2, the J call TRBJ2-5; the match to TRBD2 covers 9 bases. This CDR3 spans 14 amino acids. The V and J ends lost 5 bases and 4 bases, in that order; junction bases with no gene match: 5. Germline V lookup: CDR1 WSHSY, CDR2 SAAADI. CDR3 DNA: TGCGCCAGCAGTCTCGGCGGGAGGGTAGAGACCCAGTACTTC. Amino acids: CASSLGGRVETQYF.